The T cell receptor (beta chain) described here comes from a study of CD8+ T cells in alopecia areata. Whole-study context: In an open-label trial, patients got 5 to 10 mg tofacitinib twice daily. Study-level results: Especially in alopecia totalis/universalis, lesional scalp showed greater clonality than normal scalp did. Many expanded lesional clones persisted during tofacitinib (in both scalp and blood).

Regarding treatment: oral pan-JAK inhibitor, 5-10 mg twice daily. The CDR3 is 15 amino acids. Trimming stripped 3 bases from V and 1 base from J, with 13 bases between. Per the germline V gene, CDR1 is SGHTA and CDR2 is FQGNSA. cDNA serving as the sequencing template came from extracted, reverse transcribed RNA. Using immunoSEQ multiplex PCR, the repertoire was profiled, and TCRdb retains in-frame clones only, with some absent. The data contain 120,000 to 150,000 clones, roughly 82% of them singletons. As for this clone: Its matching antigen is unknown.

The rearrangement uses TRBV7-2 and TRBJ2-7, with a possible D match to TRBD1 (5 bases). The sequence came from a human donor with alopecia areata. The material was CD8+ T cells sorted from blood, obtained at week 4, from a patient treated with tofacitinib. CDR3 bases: TGTGCCAGCAGCTTCTTCCAGGGCGTTTCCTACGAGCAGTACTTC. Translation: CASSFFQGVSYEQYF.